The source of this TCR beta chain is a study of PD-1 blockade in mismatch repair-deficient tumors. Sequencing was performed with immunoSEQ multiplex PCR; in TCRdb, only in-frame clones are kept and a portion is missing. The table has some 120,000 clones, approximately 86% seen once; the top ten hold roughly 14%. This clone was counted only a few times. V lost 4 bases, J lost 2 bases, and 2 bases stayed unmatched. The CDR3 sequence is 12 residues long. CDR1 SQVTM and CDR2 ANQGSEA come from the germline V gene. This TCR was recovered from an adult with mismatch repair-deficient cancer. The sample in question was peripheral blood, obtained 44 weeks after starting pembrolizumab. The genes are TRBV29-1 and TRBJ2-7; 7 nucleotides match TRBD1. The CDR3: CSVGQGAYEQYF. CDR3 nucleotide sequence: TGCAGCGTTGGCCAGGGGGCCTACGAGCAGTACTTC.